This section outlines one T cell receptor beta chain sequence together with its context. The record originates from a study of blood T cell repertoires in COVID-19. The method was immunoSEQ multiplex PCR; TCRdb's version includes in-frame clones alone and lacks a portion of them. The data contain about 45,000 clones, 83% of them seen just once; the ten biggest clones take up roughly 8.2%. Sequenced sample: peripheral blood. The receptor was derived from a man of 80 years or more in a cohort sampled during active COVID-19.

The CDR3: CASSLVSLSNEQFF. The DNA for the CDR3 is TGTGCCAGCAGTTTAGTATCCCTGAGTAATGAGCAGTTCTTC. The gene calls are TRBV27 and TRBJ2-1; D gene uncertain. V dropped 2 bases and J dropped 7 bases, with 12 bases sitting between them. This CDR3 has 14 amino acids. Germline V gene lookup returns CDR1 MNHEY and CDR2 SMNVEV (reference sequence).